One sample yielded the 32 T cell receptor beta chains listed below, sequenced in a study of control samples from healthy donors and cancer patients (dated by TCRdb to 2020 to 2021). Libraries came from the immunoSEQ multiplex PCR assay. The table was pulled from immuneACCESS by TCRdb, which kept in-frame rearrangements only. Such tables lose some clones; where checked, under half of the loss comes from unresolved V genes, and the rest has no known cause. This sample gives roughly 32,000 clones in total; around 83% of them show up just once. The ten largest clones capture about 1.6% of the sample. Sequencing was done on a sample of PBMCs. The receptors stem from a woman aged 40 to 55 with lung cancer.

The chain uses TRBV10-3 and TRBJ2-1, with 12 bases that match TRBD2. Trimming removed 4 bases from V and 5 bases from J; junction bases left unmatched: 6. CDR3 length: 16 residues. Germline V gives CDR1 ENHRY, CDR2 SYGVKD. CDR3 amino acids: CAISATSGGRNNEQFF. The CDR3, as DNA: TGTGCCATCAGTGCGACTAGCGGGGGAAGGAACAATGAGCAGTTCTTC.

The V and J genes are TRBV6-4 and TRBJ1-1; D not certain. The germline V and J ends were trimmed by 5 bases and 0 bases, with 7 bases remaining between them. The CDR3 sequence is 13 residues long. Germline V lookup: CDR1 MRHNA, CDR2 SNTAGT. As DNA, the CDR3 is TGTGCCAGCAGTTTCGACATGAACACTGAAGCTTTCTTT. As protein: CASSFDMNTEAFF.

V gene TRBV7-2 combines with J gene TRBJ1-2; D possibly corresponds to TRBD1 (5 bases). In germline, CDR1 is SGHTA, CDR2 FQGNSA. This CDR3 has 13 amino acids. Trimming removed 2 bases from V and 4 bases from J, with 8 bases in between. The CDR3 spells CASSLSRGYGYTF. The DNA for the CDR3 is TGTGCCAGCAGCTTATCTAGGGGCTATGGCTACACCTTC.

The chain uses TRBV11-2 and TRBJ2-2, with D possibly TRBD2 on 7 matching bases. The CDR3 sequence is 15 residues long. Germline V gene lookup returns CDR1 SGHAT and CDR2 FQNNGV. The V end lost 5 bases, the J end lost 3 bases, and 13 bases lay between the germline ends. This chain's CDR3 is CASSRGGGDTGELFF. CDR3 nucleotide sequence: TGTGCCAGCAGCCGAGGAGGGGGGGACACCGGGGAGCTGTTTTTT.

The chain has TRBV29-1 and TRBJ1-1; D remains unclear. This CDR3 is built from 12 residues. V lost 3 bases and J 5 bases, leaving 10 bases between the germline ends. From germline, CDR1 is SQVTM and CDR2 ANQGSEA. As DNA, the CDR3 is TGCAGCGTTGAGGGGTTGGGAACTGAAGCTTTCTTT. This sequence encodes CSVEGLGTEAFF.

V is TRBV7-8 and J is TRBJ2-5; 9 nucleotides match TRBD2. The CDR3 is made up of 18 amino acids. The V gene's germline CDR1 is SGHVS and CDR2 FQNEAQ. V was pared by 0 bases and J by 1 base, with 9 bases of the junction left unmatched. The chain's CDR3 is CASSLARNLAGSQETQYF. The DNA of the CDR3 is TGTGCCAGCAGCTTAGCCCGTAACCTAGCGGGGTCCCAAGAGACCCAGTACTTC. The complete variable domain, with remaining parts taken from reference TRBV7-8 and TRBJ2-5, reads GAGVSQSPRYKVAKRGQDVALRCDPISGHVSLFWYQQALGQGPEFLTYFQNEAQLDKSGLPSDRFFAERPEGSVSTLKIQRTQQEDSAVYLCASSLARNLAGSQETQYFGPGTRLLVL.

On this clone: This sample includes further DNA sequences coding for the same CDR3. J is TRBJ1-2 and V is TRBV29-1, with no clear D. Trimming cost V 3 bases and J 1 base, with 3 bases left between them. Germline loops: CDR1 SQVTM, CDR2 ANQGSEA. The CDR3 runs 11 residues. The CDR3, as DNA: TGCAGCGTTGACAGTAACTATGGCTACACCTTC. The encoded protein is CSVDSNYGYTF.

In this sample, this clone turned up once. V gene TRBV13 combines with J gene TRBJ2-1; 10 bases line up with TRBD2. This CDR3 spans 15 amino acids. CDR1 is PRHDT, CDR2 FYEKMQ, per germline (reference sequence). V lost 4 bases, J lost 4 bases, and 4 bases stayed unmatched. DNA of the CDR3: TGTGCCAGCAGCTCCGGGACTAGCGCTTACAATGAGCAGTTCTTC. Its protein product is CASSSGTSAYNEQFF.

The chain carries TRBV24-1 and TRBJ1-2, with no clear D. The V gene's germline CDR1 is KGHDR and CDR2 SFDVKD. V gave up 4 bases and J gave up 5 bases, with 13 bases separating them. The CDR3 runs 14 residues. CDR3 DNA sequence: TGTGCCACCAGTGACCAAGGACGGCCTTATGGCTACACCTTC. This translates into CATSDQGRPYGYTF.

The rearrangement joins TRBV4-3 to TRBJ2-1; D is ambiguous. CDR3 length equals 16 residues. Germline CDR1 and CDR2: LGHNA and YSLEER. V lost 1 base and J 0 bases, leaving 10 bases between the germline ends. Written as DNA, the CDR3 is TGCGCCAGCAGCCAAGTGGCAGGAAGCTCCTACAATGAGCAGTTCTTC. It codes for CASSQVAGSSYNEQFF.

The CDR3 sequence: CASRPTTGLAGGDEQYF. CDR3 coding DNA: TGCGCCAGCAGACCAACTACCGGACTAGCGGGGGGGGACGAGCAGTACTTC. The genes are TRBV5-1 and TRBJ2-7; 15 nucleotides match TRBD2. This CDR3 is 17 amino acids long. The ends lost 5 bases at V and 5 bases at J; junction bases unmatched: 11. Germline-derived CDR1 and CDR2 are SGHRS and YFSETQ.

This chain uses TRBV25-1 with TRBJ2-7, with 9 bases matching TRBD1. CDR3 length: 14 amino acids. Trimming took 2 bases from V and 7 from J; bases not matched to a gene: 6. Per germline, CDR1 MGHDK and CDR2 SYGVNS. In DNA form, the CDR3 reads TGTGCCAGCAGTGAAGCGAGGACAGGGGTGGAGCAGTACTTC. Protein: CASSEARTGVEQYF.

The V gene is TRBV2, the J gene TRBJ2-5; a weak D match, TRBD2 (5 bases). Per germline, CDR1 SNHLY and CDR2 FYNNEI. The germline V and J ends were trimmed by 3 bases and 2 bases, with 16 bases remaining between them. This CDR3 is built from 16 residues. For the CDR3, the DNA is TGTGCCAGCAGTGATGACAACCCCGGGGTTCAAGAGACCCAGTACTTC. Protein: CASSDDNPGVQETQYF.

The V and J genes are TRBV19 and TRBJ2-7; 7 bases align to TRBD1. Trimming at V came to 2 bases and at J to 1 base, leaving 8 bases not matched to a gene. The CDR3 length is 16 residues. Per germline, CDR1 LNHDA and CDR2 SQIVND (reference sequence). The CDR3 loop is CASSINSDRTSYEQYF. The CDR3 coding sequence is TGTGCCAGTAGTATAAACTCGGACAGGACTTCCTACGAGCAGTACTTC. The full variable domain, its missing parts supplied by reference TRBV19 and TRBJ2-7, is DGGITQSPKYLFRKEGQNVTLSCEQNLNHDAMYWYRQDPGQGLRLIYYSQIVNDFQKGDIAEGYSVSREKKESFPLTVTSAQKNPTAFYLCASSINSDRTSYEQYFGPGTRLTVT.

The CDR3 DNA follows: TGTGCCAGCAGCGGAACCGGGACAGGGGACACTGAAGCTTTCTTT. Protein: CASSGTGTGDTEAFF. The V and J genes are TRBV9 and TRBJ1-1, with 10 bases identical to TRBD1. The CDR3 is 15 amino acids. Germline CDR1 reads SGDLS; CDR2 reads YYNGEE. The trim removed 3 bases at V and 3 bases at J, leaving 5 bases unmatched.

This chain connects TRBV19 to TRBJ1-3; D remains unclear. This CDR3 has 14 residues. Germline V gene lookup returns CDR1 LNHDA and CDR2 SQIVND (reference sequence). V lost 6 bases to trimming and J lost 3 bases, with 12 bases between them. The CDR3 loop reads CASSNDGYGNTIYF. CDR3 nucleotides: TGTGCCAGTAGCAATGACGGTTATGGAAACACCATATATTTT.

The chain combines TRBV3-1 (or the pseudogene TRBV3-2) with TRBJ1-1; 7 bases line up with TRBD1. The CDR3 extends over 12 amino acids. CDR1 is LGHDT, CDR2 YNNKEL, per germline (reference sequence). Germline trimming cut 7 bases from V and 9 bases from J; bases unmatched to any gene: 8. The CDR3 loop is CASNGQDQKAFF. DNA for the CDR3: TGTGCCAGCAACGGACAGGACCAGAAAGCTTTCTTT.

CDR3 region: CASSLMDRAGYEQYF. CDR3 nucleotide sequence: TGTGCCAGCAGCCTTATGGACAGGGCCGGATACGAGCAGTACTTC. The V call is TRBV3-1 (or the pseudogene TRBV3-2), the J call TRBJ2-7; 8 nucleotides align to TRBD1. CDR1 is LGHDT, CDR2 YNNKEL, per germline (reference sequence). V dropped 4 bases and J dropped 4; count of bases not matched to a gene: 9. This CDR3 spans 15 amino acids.

The chain recombines TRBV28 with TRBJ1-1, with a weak D call TRBD1 (5 bases). CDR1 is MDHEN, CDR2 SYDVKM, per germline. This CDR3 spans 13 amino acids. Trimming cost V 10 bases and J 1 base, with 13 bases left between them. In DNA form, the CDR3 reads TGTGCCACCAGGGACCGGTGGAACACTGAAGCTTTCTTT. This gives the protein CATRDRWNTEAFF. Looking up the rest from reference TRBV28 and TRBJ1-1 gives the full variable domain: DVKVTQSSRYLVKRTGEKVFLECVQDMDHENMFWYRQDPGLGLRLIYFSYDVKMKEKGDIPEGYSVSREKKERFSLILESASTNQTSMYLCATRDRWNTEAFFGQGTRLTVV.

The V and J genes are TRBV7-2 and TRBJ1-3; unclear D gene. In germline, CDR1 is SGHTA, CDR2 FQGNSA. This CDR3 is built from 12 residues. The V and J ends lost 5 bases and 13 bases respectively, with 15 bases between them. The DNA for the CDR3 is TGTGCCAGCAGCCAAAGTCCCGGACGAATATATTTT. It yields the protein CASSQSPGRIYF.

This clone was recorded a few times. The chain has TRBV27 and TRBJ1-1; possibly TRBD1 for D (5 bases). The CDR3 covers 15 residues. V was cut by 5 bases and J by 0 bases, with 13 bases left in between. In germline, CDR1 is MNHEY, CDR2 SMNVEV (reference sequence). CDR3 sequence (DNA): TGTGCCAGCAGTGGTAATAGGGGTCTGAACACTGAAGCTTTCTTT. Translation gives CASSGNRGLNTEAFF.

This chain's CDR3 is CSASWHIGTEKLFF. The CDR3 DNA follows: TGCAGTGCTAGTTGGCATATAGGTACTGAAAAACTGTTTTTT. The chain links TRBV20-1 to TRBJ1-4; D uncertain. Germline CDR1 reads DFQATT; CDR2 reads SNEGSKA (reference sequence). Trimming removed 3 bases at V and 7 bases at J, with 15 bases between. The CDR3 has 14 residues.

This chain links TRBV25-1 with TRBJ2-3, with a tentative D call TRBD2 (7 bases). The CDR3 covers 17 residues. Germline V CDR1 and CDR2: MGHDK, SYGVNS. The V end was cut by 4 bases, the J end by 2 bases, with 19 bases between. CDR3 in DNA: TGTGCCAGCAGTGCGTCGGGCGCGGGGGCCACCACAGATACGCAGTATTTT. Protein sequence: CASSASGAGATTDTQYF. Full variable domain (outside the CDR3, taken from reference TRBV25-1 and TRBJ2-3): EADIYQTPRYLVIGTGKKITLECSQTMGHDKMYWYQQDPGMELHLIHYSYGVNSTEKGDLSSESTVSRIRTEHFPLTLESARPSHTSQYLCASSASGAGATTDTQYFGPGTRLTVL.

The chain recombines TRBV9 with TRBJ2-7; 7 bases align to TRBD1. Germline trimming cut 4 bases from V and 1 base from J; bases unmatched to any gene: 5. In germline, CDR1 is SGDLS, CDR2 YYNGEE. The CDR3 consists of 14 residues. DNA of the CDR3: TGTGCCAGCAGCTTTGGGACAGCTTCCTACGAGCAGTACTTC. The encoded protein is CASSFGTASYEQYF. Drawing the rest from reference TRBV9 and TRBJ2-7, the complete variable domain is DSGVTQTPKHLITATGQRVTLRCSPRSGDLSVYWYQQSLDQGLQFLIQYYNGEERAKGNILERFSAQQFPDLHSELNLSSLELGDSALYFCASSFGTASYEQYFGPGTRLTVT.

The chain couples TRBV11-3 to TRBJ2-3, with 10 bases that match TRBD2. The CDR3 covers 18 residues. The germline CDR1 and CDR2 sequences are SGHNT and YENEEA. Trimming cost V 4 bases and J 5 bases; bases outside gene matches: 15. This chain's CDR3 is CASSSQHPLAGFVDTQYF. The CDR3 DNA is TGTGCCAGCAGCTCTCAACACCCACTAGCGGGGTTTGTAGATACGCAGTATTTT.

In its sample, this clone was seen once. This chain links TRBV30 with TRBJ2-6; D is possibly TRBD1 (6 bases). The CDR3 loop spans 17 amino acids. V was pared by 8 bases and J by 0 bases, with 20 bases between. The germline CDR1 and CDR2 sequences are GTSNPN and SVGIG (reference sequence). CDR3 nucleotides: TGTGCCGCCTCTTGGGGGCAGGGAATCTCTGGGGCCAACGTCCTGACTTTC. This encodes CAASWGQGISGANVLTF.

The chain carries TRBV11-3 and TRBJ2-1; D uncertain. This CDR3 contains 14 residues. The V gene lost 0 bases and the J gene lost 7 bases, with 10 bases spanning the gap. The germline V gene has CDR1 SGHNT and CDR2 YENEEA. The CDR3 DNA reads as TGTGCCAGCAGCTTAGATTCCCCGAGAAATGAGCAGTTCTTC. Protein product: CASSLDSPRNEQFF.

J is TRBJ2-7 and V is TRBV27, with 7 positions matching TRBD1. V lost 8 bases, J lost 1 base, and 2 bases stayed unmatched. CDR1 MNHEY and CDR2 SMNVEV come from the germline V gene (reference sequence). The CDR3 is made up of 12 amino acids. The CDR3 DNA sequence: TGTGCCAGCGGGACAGTTTCCTACGAGCAGTACTTC. This translates into CASGTVSYEQYF.

The chain combines TRBV30 with TRBJ2-7; no firm D call. CDR3 length equals 14 residues. The V gene lost 2 bases and the J gene lost 3 bases, with 14 bases spanning the gap. Per germline, CDR1 GTSNPN and CDR2 SVGIG (reference sequence). This chain's CDR3 is CAWSSVRKNYEQYF. Here the CDR3 DNA reads TGTGCCTGGAGTAGCGTGAGGAAGAACTACGAGCAGTACTTC.

The V and J genes are TRBV2 and TRBJ1-6; a possible D gene is TRBD1 (5 bases). There are 16 residues in the CDR3. Germline CDR1 reads SNHLY; CDR2 reads FYNNEI. Trimming cost V 9 bases and J 0 bases, with 15 bases left between them. CDR3 residues: CASGHRPSSYNSPLHF. DNA for the CDR3: TGTGCCAGTGGGCACAGGCCGAGCTCCTATAATTCACCCCTCCACTTT.

This clone is a singleton in its sample. J is TRBJ1-2 and V is TRBV4-3; no firm D call. Germline V gene data show CDR1 as LGHNA and CDR2 as YSLEER. Trimming pared 0 bases from V and 7 bases from J, leaving 15 bases between. The CDR3 totals 15 residues. The CDR3 sequence is CASSQDLDFPFGYTF. The DNA for the CDR3 is TGCGCCAGCAGCCAAGATTTGGACTTTCCCTTTGGCTACACCTTC.

The count of this clone is one. CDR3 sequence: CASSSVGEGTDTQYF. The CDR3 DNA follows: TGTGCCAGCAGCTCCGTCGGGGAGGGGACAGATACGCAGTATTTT. The rearrangement joins TRBV7-3 to TRBJ2-3; 7 bases align to TRBD2. From germline, CDR1 is SGHTA and CDR2 FQGTGA. J gave up 3 bases and V 4 bases, and 7 bases lay outside the gene matches. The CDR3 length is 15 residues.